These T cell receptor beta chains were read from a single sample in a study of T cell responses to AZD1222 COVID-19 vaccine. The assay was immunoSEQ multiplex PCR, and TCRdb's table has in-frame clones only and misses some. The table lists roughly 120,000 clones, 81% of them singletons. The sample was peripheral blood, taken on day 0 of AZD1222 vaccination. The receptors were sampled from an adult in good health. Both conserved end residues are part of each CDR3. Each record gives: clone size, J gene, D gene, CDR3 length, V gene, CDR3 protein, CDR3 DNA. D genes are given only for firm matches. Clone size appears in some rows only: once, few, many, or a class for an expanded clone.

clone_size: NA; j_call: TRBJ2-2; d_call: NA; cdr3_length: 16; v_call: TRBV27; cdr3_aa: CASTPRLEANTGELFF; cdr3_nt: TGTGCCAGCACCCCCCGACTGGAAGCAAACACCGGGGAGCTGTTTTTT
clone_size: NA; j_call: TRBJ2-7; d_call: NA; cdr3_length: 15; v_call: TRBV3-1/TRBV3-2; cdr3_aa: CASSALQGGYNEQYF; cdr3_nt: TGTGCCAGCAGCGCTCTCCAGGGGGGATATAACGAGCAGTACTTC
clone_size: NA; j_call: TRBJ2-3; d_call: TRBD2; cdr3_length: 16; v_call: TRBV6-2/TRBV6-3; cdr3_aa: CASSSPSSGRMDTQYF; cdr3_nt: TGTGCCAGCAGCTCGCCTTCCAGCGGGAGAATGGATACGCAGTATTTT
clone_size: NA; j_call: TRBJ1-2; d_call: TRBD1; cdr3_length: 15; v_call: TRBV18; cdr3_aa: CASSPPGQENYGYTF; cdr3_nt: TGTGCCAGCTCACCACCAGGACAGGAGAACTATGGCTACACCTTC
clone_size: once; j_call: TRBJ1-2; d_call: TRBD1; cdr3_length: 15; v_call: TRBV5-1; cdr3_aa: CASRTAGTGHNGYTF; cdr3_nt: TGCGCCAGTCGCACAGCCGGGACAGGGCACAATGGCTACACCTTC
clone_size: NA; j_call: TRBJ1-2; d_call: NA; cdr3_length: 18; v_call: TRBV6-4; cdr3_aa: CASSDSKGSGASKGGYTF; cdr3_nt: TGTGCCAGCAGTGACTCGAAAGGGTCCGGGGCCTCCAAGGGTGGCTACACCTTC
clone_size: NA; j_call: TRBJ2-5; d_call: TRBD2; cdr3_length: 16; v_call: TRBV23-1; cdr3_aa: CASSQFKAGGQETQYF; cdr3_nt: TGCGCCAGCAGTCAATTTAAAGCGGGAGGGCAAGAGACCCAGTACTTC
clone_size: NA; j_call: TRBJ1-1; d_call: NA; cdr3_length: 15; v_call: TRBV6-1; cdr3_aa: CASSEASGGHFEAFF; cdr3_nt: TGTGCCAGCAGTGAAGCGTCCGGGGGCCATTTCGAAGCTTTCTTT
clone_size: NA; j_call: TRBJ2-2; d_call: NA; cdr3_length: 15; v_call: TRBV2; cdr3_aa: CASFSPSHNTGELFF; cdr3_nt: TGTGCCAGTTTCTCCCCGAGTCATAACACCGGGGAGCTGTTTTTT
clone_size: once; j_call: TRBJ1-2; d_call: NA; cdr3_length: 14; v_call: TRBV9; cdr3_aa: CASSVEVAGYGYTF; cdr3_nt: TGTGCCAGCAGCGTAGAAGTAGCTGGTTATGGCTACACCTTC
clone_size: NA; j_call: TRBJ2-5; d_call: NA; cdr3_length: 12; v_call: TRBV6-1; cdr3_aa: CASRNDWETQYF; cdr3_nt: TGTGCCAGCCGAAATGACTGGGAGACCCAGTACTTC
clone_size: NA; j_call: TRBJ2-4; d_call: NA; cdr3_length: 14; v_call: TRBV7-2; cdr3_aa: CASRLSGTKNIQYF; cdr3_nt: TGTGCCAGCAGATTATCGGGTACAAAAAACATTCAGTACTTC
clone_size: NA; j_call: TRBJ2-7; d_call: NA; cdr3_length: 15; v_call: TRBV9; cdr3_aa: CASSVEAGSPYEQYF; cdr3_nt: TGTGCCAGCAGCGTAGAAGCAGGGAGCCCCTACGAGCAGTACTTC
clone_size: once; j_call: TRBJ1-1; d_call: NA; cdr3_length: 16; v_call: TRBV27; cdr3_aa: CASRPFGRGGGTEAFF; cdr3_nt: TGTGCCAGCAGACCATTCGGTAGGGGTGGGGGCACTGAAGCTTTCTTT
clone_size: NA; j_call: TRBJ2-1; d_call: TRBD2; cdr3_length: 15; v_call: TRBV18; cdr3_aa: CASWDSGRASNEQFF; cdr3_nt: TGTGCCAGCTGGGACAGCGGGAGGGCATCAAATGAGCAGTTCTTC
clone_size: few; j_call: TRBJ2-7; d_call: TRBD1; cdr3_length: 13; v_call: TRBV16; cdr3_aa: CASSRLGGSEQYF; cdr3_nt: TGTGCCAGCAGCCGCCTAGGGGGCTCCGAGCAGTACTTC
clone_size: once; j_call: TRBJ1-4; d_call: TRBD1; cdr3_length: 16; v_call: TRBV7-2; cdr3_aa: CASSLTGQATNEKLFF; cdr3_nt: TGTGCCAGCAGCTTGACAGGGCAAGCAACTAATGAAAAACTGTTTTTT
clone_size: once; j_call: TRBJ1-6; d_call: TRBD1; cdr3_length: 16; v_call: TRBV28; cdr3_aa: CASSPWQGARNSPLHF; cdr3_nt: TGTGCCAGCAGCCCCTGGCAGGGGGCTCGGAATTCACCCCTCCACTTT
clone_size: NA; j_call: TRBJ1-1; d_call: NA; cdr3_length: 13; v_call: TRBV27; cdr3_aa: CASSYGERAEAFF; cdr3_nt: TGTGCCAGCAGTTACGGGGAACGGGCTGAAGCTTTCTTT
clone_size: NA; j_call: TRBJ2-1; d_call: TRBD1; cdr3_length: 15; v_call: TRBV18; cdr3_aa: CASSPWGQGPNEQFF; cdr3_nt: TGTGCCAGCTCACCGTGGGGACAGGGACCCAATGAGCAGTTCTTC
clone_size: NA; j_call: TRBJ2-7; d_call: TRBD1; cdr3_length: 14; v_call: TRBV19; cdr3_aa: CASSPGTGGYEQYF; cdr3_nt: TGTGCCAGTAGTCCCGGGACAGGGGGCTACGAGCAGTACTTC
clone_size: NA; j_call: TRBJ2-2; d_call: NA; cdr3_length: 13; v_call: TRBV9; cdr3_aa: CASSLIFSGELFF; cdr3_nt: TGTGCCAGCAGCCTCATCTTCTCCGGGGAGCTGTTTTTT
clone_size: NA; j_call: TRBJ1-5; d_call: NA; cdr3_length: 13; v_call: TRBV6-5; cdr3_aa: CASSWGRNQPQHF; cdr3_nt: TGTGCCAGCAGTTGGGGGCGTAATCAGCCCCAGCATTTT